These 6 T cell receptor beta chains were all obtained from the same sample, sequenced in a study of beta chain features in type 1 diabetes. All of the isolated RNA was reverse transcribed, so expressed TCRB transcripts were sequenced. Clones were sequenced by immunoSEQ multiplex PCR, and TCRdb holds only the in-frame ones, with some missing. The sample shows about 450,000 clones, roughly 11% of them seen only once. The sequencing sample was made of naive CD4+ T cells from blood. The source of these receptors is a woman between 18 and 29 years old in good health.

The CDR3 protein is CSGDGQGNYNEQFF. The DNA of the CDR3 is TGCAGCGGGGATGGACAGGGGAATTACAATGAGCAGTTCTTC. This chain connects TRBV29-1 to TRBJ2-1; TRBD1 agrees at 9 bases. This CDR3 has 14 amino acids. Trimming took 7 bases from V and 4 from J; bases not matched to a gene: 8. Germline V gene lookup returns CDR1 SQVTM and CDR2 ANQGSEA.

The chain is built from TRBV7-2 and TRBJ1-2; D is undetermined. Deletions cut 1 base from V and 7 bases from J, with 4 bases between. CDR1 and CDR2 from the germline V gene are SGHTA and FQGNSA. There are 11 residues in the CDR3. The CDR3 DNA reads as TGTGCCAGCAGCTTAGTGGTTGGCTACACCTTC. This codes for CASSLVVGYTF.

The rearrangement links TRBV30 to TRBJ2-1; D is ambiguous. The V gene's germline CDR1 is GTSNPN and CDR2 SVGIG (reference sequence). The CDR3 runs 13 residues. The germline V and J ends were trimmed by 0 bases and 8 bases, with 11 bases remaining between them. The CDR3 region is CAWSVWGGDEQFF. The DNA for the CDR3 is TGTGCCTGGAGTGTTTGGGGTGGAGATGAGCAGTTCTTC.

The chain combines TRBV5-1 with TRBJ2-3, with D hard to call. Trimming shortened V by 0 bases and J by 2 bases, and 10 bases separated the two germline ends. The germline V gene encodes CDR1 SGHRS and CDR2 YFSETQ. The CDR3 runs 15 residues. CDR3 bases: TGCGCCAGCAGCTTGGAACAGATTACCACAGATACGCAGTATTTT. Its protein product is CASSLEQITTDTQYF. Filled out from reference TRBV5-1 and TRBJ2-3, the complete variable domain reads KAGVTQTPRYLIKTRGQQVTLSCSPISGHRSVSWYQQTPGQGLQFLFEYFSETQRNKGNFPGRFSGRQFSNSRSEMNVSTLELGDSALYLCASSLEQITTDTQYFGPGTRLTVL.

This clone was counted a few times. Here the CDR3 DNA reads TGTGCCAGCAGTGACAGGGGGTTGTCAGATACGCAGTATTTT. Its protein product is CASSDRGLSDTQYF. This rearrangement joins TRBV6-5 to TRBJ2-3; 9 bases match TRBD1. J was trimmed by 4 bases and V by 5 bases; bases with no gene match: 4. CDR1 and CDR2 (germline): MNHEY, SVGAGI. The length of the CDR3 is 14 residues.

There are a few counts of this clone. The chain is built from TRBV29-1 and TRBJ2-1, with 13 bases that match TRBD2. Germline CDR1 reads SQVTM; CDR2 reads ANQGSEA. V lost 6 bases and J lost 0; bases outside the gene matches: 8. The CDR3 spans 17 residues. The CDR3 protein is CSVRLAGGLSSYNEQFF. As DNA, the CDR3 is TGCAGCGTCCGACTAGCGGGGGGCCTAAGCTCCTACAATGAGCAGTTCTTC.